This note documents a single T cell receptor (beta chain) sequence. Profiling relied on immunoSEQ multiplex PCR, and the TCRdb table lists in-frame clones only, not all of them. Counted here are a few hundred thousand clones, 65% to 85% occurring once; the ten biggest clones make up under 4.5%. This entry is derived from a study of blood T cell repertoires in COVID-19. Germline values: CDR1 WSHSY, CDR2 SAAADI. The CDR3 is 14 residues long. With 7 bases removed from V and 0 bases from J, the gap between germline ends came to 9 bases. Sequenced input: PBMCs or T cells enriched from blood (not recorded which). The chain recombines TRBV10-2 with TRBJ2-2; D may be TRBD2 (5 bases). This clonotype originated in a man aged 30 to 39 with acute COVID-19. This CDR3 is CASKEGTNTGELFF. CDR3 coding DNA: TGCGCCAGCAAAGAGGGAACGAACACCGGGGAGCTGTTTTTT.